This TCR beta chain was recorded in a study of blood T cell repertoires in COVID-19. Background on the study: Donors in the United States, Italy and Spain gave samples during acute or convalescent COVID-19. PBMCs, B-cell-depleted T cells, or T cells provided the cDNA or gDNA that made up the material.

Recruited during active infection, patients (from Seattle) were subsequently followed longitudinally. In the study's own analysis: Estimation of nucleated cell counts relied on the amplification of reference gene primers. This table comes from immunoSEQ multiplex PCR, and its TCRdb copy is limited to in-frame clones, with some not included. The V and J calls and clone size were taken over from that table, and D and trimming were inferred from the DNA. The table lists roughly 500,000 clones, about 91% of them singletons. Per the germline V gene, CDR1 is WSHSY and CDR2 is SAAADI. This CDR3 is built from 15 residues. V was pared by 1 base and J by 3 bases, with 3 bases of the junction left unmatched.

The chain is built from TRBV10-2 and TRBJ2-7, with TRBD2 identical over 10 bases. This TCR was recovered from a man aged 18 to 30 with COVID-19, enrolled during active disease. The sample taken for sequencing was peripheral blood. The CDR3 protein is CASSEFVAGGYEQYF. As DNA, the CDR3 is TGCGCCAGCAGTGAGTTTGTAGCGGGGGGCTACGAGCAGTACTTC.